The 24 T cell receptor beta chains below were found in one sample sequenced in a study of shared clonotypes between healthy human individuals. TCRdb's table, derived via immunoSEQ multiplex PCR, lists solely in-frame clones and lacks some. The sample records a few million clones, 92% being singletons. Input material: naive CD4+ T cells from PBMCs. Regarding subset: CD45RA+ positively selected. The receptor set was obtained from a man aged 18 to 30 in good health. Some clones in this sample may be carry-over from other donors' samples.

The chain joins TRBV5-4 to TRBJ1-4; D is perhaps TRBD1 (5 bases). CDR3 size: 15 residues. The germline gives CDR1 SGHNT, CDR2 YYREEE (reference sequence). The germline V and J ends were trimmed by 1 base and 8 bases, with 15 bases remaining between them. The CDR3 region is CASSLKGQGPEKLFF. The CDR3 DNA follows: TGTGCCAGCAGCTTGAAGGGGCAAGGACCCGAAAAACTGTTTTTT. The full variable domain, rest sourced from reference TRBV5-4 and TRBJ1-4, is ETGVTQSPTHLIKTRGQQVTLRCSSQSGHNTVSWYQQALGQGPQFIFQYYREEENGRGNFPPRFSGLQFPNYSSELNVNALELDDSALYLCASSLKGQGPEKLFFGSGTQLSVL.

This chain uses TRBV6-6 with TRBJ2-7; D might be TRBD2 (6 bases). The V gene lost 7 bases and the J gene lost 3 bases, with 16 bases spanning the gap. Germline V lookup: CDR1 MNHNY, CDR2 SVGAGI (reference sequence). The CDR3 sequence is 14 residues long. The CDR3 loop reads CASTNLGTGYEQYF. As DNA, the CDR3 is TGTGCCAGCACCAACCTGGGGACTGGCTACGAGCAGTACTTC.

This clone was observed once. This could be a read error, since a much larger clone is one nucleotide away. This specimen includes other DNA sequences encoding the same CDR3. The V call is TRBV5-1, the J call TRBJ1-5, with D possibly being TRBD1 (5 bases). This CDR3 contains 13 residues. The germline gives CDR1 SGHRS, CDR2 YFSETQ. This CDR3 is CASRLEGNQPQHF. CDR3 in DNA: TGCGCCAGCAGATTGGAGGGGAATCAGCCCCAGCATTTT. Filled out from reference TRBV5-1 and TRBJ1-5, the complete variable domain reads KAGVTQTPRYLIKTRGQQVTLSCSPISGHRSVSWYQQTPGQGLQFLFEYFSETQRNKGNFPGRFSGRQFSNSRSEMNVSTLELGDSALYLCASRLEGNQPQHFGDGTRLSIL.

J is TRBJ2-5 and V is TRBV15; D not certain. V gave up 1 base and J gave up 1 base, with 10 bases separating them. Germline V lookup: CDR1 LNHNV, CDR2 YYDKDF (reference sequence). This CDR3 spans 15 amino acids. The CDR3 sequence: CATSRVGQPQETQYF. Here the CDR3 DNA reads TGTGCCACCAGCAGAGTAGGGCAGCCCCAAGAGACCCAGTACTTC. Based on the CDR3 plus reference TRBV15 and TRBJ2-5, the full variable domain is DAMVIQNPRYQVTQFGKPVTLSCSQTLNHNVMYWYQQKSSQAPKLLFHYYDKDFNNEADTPDNFQSRRPNTSFCFLDIRSPGLGDTAMYLCATSRVGQPQETQYFGPGTRLLVL.

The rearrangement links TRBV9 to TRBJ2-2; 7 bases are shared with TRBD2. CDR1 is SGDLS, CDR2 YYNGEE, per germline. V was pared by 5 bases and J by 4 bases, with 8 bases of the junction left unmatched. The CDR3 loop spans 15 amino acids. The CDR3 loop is CASRVGPGGTGELFF. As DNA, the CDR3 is TGTGCCAGCAGAGTCGGCCCGGGGGGCACCGGGGAGCTGTTTTTT.

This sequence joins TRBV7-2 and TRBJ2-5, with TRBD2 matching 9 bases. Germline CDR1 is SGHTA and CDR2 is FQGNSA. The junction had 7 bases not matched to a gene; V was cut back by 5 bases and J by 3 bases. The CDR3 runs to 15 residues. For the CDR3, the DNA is TGTGCCAGCAGCAACCCCGGGACTAGCAAAGAGACCCAGTACTTC. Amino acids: CASSNPGTSKETQYF.

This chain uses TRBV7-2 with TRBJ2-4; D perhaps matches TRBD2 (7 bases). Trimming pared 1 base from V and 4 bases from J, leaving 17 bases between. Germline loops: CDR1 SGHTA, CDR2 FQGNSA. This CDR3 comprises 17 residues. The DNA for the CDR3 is TGTGCCAGCAGCTTAGATAGTGCGGGGGCGCGGAAAAACATTCAGTACTTC. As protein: CASSLDSAGARKNIQYF.

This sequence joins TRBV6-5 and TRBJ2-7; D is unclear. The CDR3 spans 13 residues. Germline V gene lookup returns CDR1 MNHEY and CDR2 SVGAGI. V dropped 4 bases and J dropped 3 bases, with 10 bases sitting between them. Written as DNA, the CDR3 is TGTGCCAGCAGTTCACCCAGGAACTACGAGCAGTACTTC. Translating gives CASSSPRNYEQYF.

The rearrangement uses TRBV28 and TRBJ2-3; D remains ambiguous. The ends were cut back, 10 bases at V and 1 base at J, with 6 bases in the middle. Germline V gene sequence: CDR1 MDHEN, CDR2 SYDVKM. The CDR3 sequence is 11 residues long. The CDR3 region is CATRGTDTQYF. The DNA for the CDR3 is TGTGCCACCCGGGGCACAGATACGCAGTATTTT.

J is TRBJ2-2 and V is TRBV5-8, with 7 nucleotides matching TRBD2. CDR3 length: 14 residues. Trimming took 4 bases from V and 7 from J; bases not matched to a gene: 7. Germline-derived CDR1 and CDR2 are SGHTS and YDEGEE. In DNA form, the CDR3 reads TGTGCCAGCAGCCTGACGGGACTAAGCGGGGAGCTGTTTTTT. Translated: CASSLTGLSGELFF.

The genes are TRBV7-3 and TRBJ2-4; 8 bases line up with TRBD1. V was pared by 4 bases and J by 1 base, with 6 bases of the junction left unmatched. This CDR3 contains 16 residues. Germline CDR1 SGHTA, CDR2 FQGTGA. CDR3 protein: CASSSTGGFAKNIQYF. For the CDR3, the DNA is TGTGCCAGCAGCTCCACAGGGGGATTCGCCAAAAACATTCAGTACTTC.

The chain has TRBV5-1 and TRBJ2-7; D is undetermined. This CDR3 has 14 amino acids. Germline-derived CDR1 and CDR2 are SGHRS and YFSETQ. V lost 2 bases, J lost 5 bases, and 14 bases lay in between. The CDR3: CASSLQPDVHEQYF. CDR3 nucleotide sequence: TGCGCCAGCAGCTTACAACCGGACGTCCACGAGCAGTACTTC.

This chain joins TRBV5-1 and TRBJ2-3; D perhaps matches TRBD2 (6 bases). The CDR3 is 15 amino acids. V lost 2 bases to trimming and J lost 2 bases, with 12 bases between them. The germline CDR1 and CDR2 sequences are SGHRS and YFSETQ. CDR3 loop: CASSLWASVTDTQYF. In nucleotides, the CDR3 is TGCGCCAGCAGCTTATGGGCTAGCGTCACAGATACGCAGTATTTT.

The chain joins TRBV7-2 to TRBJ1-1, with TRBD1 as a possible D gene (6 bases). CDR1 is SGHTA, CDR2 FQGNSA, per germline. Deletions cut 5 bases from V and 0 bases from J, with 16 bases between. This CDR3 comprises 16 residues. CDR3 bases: TGTGCCAGCAGCCTACTACCCACAGGGTTGAACACTGAAGCTTTCTTT. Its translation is CASSLLPTGLNTEAFF.

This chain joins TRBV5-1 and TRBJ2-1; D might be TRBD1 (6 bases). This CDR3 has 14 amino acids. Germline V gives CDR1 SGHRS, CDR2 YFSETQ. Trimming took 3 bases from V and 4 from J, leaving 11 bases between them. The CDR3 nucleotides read TGCGCCAGCAGCTCGGATGGACAGTACAATGAGCAGTTCTTC. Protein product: CASSSDGQYNEQFF.

The CDR3 loop is CASSINRGANYGYTF. As DNA, the CDR3 is TGTGCCAGTAGTATCAACAGGGGAGCGAACTATGGCTACACCTTC. V usage is TRBV19 and J usage is TRBJ1-2; 7 bases align to TRBD1. The V gene's germline CDR1 is LNHDA and CDR2 SQIVND (reference sequence). The V and J ends lost 3 bases and 2 bases, in that order; junction bases with no gene match: 6. This CDR3 is 15 amino acids long.

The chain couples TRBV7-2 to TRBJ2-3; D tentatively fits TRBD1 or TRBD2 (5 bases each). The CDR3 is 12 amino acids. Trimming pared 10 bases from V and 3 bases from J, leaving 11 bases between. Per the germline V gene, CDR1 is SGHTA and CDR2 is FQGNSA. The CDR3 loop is CATGAATDTQYF. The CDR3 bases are TGTGCCACCGGGGCGGCAACAGATACGCAGTATTTT.

The CDR3 sequence: CASSLLGQTLSGYTF. CDR3 bases: TGTGCCAGCAGCTTACTGGGACAGACGCTTTCTGGCTACACCTTC. V gene TRBV7-2 combines with J gene TRBJ1-2; the match to TRBD1 covers 7 bases. From germline, CDR1 is SGHTA and CDR2 FQGNSA. V was clipped by 2 bases and J by 7 bases; unmatched bases: 10. The CDR3 has 15 amino acids. Supplemented by reference TRBV7-2 and TRBJ1-2, the full variable domain reads GAGVSQSPSNKVTEKGKDVELRCDPISGHTALYWYRQSLGQGLEFLIYFQGNSAPDKSGLPSDRFSAERTGGSVSTLTIQRTQQEDSAVYLCASSLLGQTLSGYTFGSGTRLTVV.

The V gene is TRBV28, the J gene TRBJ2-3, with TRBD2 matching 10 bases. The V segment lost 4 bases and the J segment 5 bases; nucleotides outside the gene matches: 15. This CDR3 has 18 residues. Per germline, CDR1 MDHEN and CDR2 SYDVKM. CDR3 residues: CASSSPRSTSGIQDTQYF. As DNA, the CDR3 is TGTGCCAGCAGTTCCCCGCGGTCTACTAGCGGGATTCAAGATACGCAGTATTTT.

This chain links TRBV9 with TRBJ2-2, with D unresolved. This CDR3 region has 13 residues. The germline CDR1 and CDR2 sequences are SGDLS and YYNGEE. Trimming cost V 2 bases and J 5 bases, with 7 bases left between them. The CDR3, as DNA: TGTGCCAGCAGCGTGTCAGTTACCGGGGAGCTGTTTTTT. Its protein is CASSVSVTGELFF.

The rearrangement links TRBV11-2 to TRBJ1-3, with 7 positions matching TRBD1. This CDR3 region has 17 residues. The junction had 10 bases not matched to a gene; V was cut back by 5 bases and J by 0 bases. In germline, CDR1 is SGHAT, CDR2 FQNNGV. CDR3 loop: CASSRIQGGRSGNTIYF. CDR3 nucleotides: TGTGCCAGCAGCCGCATCCAAGGGGGCCGCTCTGGAAACACCATATATTTT.

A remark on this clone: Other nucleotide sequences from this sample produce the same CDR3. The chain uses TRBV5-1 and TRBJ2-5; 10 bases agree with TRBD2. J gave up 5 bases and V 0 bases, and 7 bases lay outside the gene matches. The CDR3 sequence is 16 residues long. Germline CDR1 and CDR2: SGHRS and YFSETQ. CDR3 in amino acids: CASSLVSSGRGETQYF. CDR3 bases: TGCGCCAGCAGCTTGGTTTCGAGCGGGAGGGGGGAGACCCAGTACTTC.

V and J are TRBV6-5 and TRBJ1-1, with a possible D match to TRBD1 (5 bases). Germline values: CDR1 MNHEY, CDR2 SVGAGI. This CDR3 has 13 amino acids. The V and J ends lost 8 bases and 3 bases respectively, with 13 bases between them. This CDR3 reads CASGRGWDTEAFF. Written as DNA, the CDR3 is TGTGCCAGCGGGCGGGGCTGGGACACTGAAGCTTTCTTT.

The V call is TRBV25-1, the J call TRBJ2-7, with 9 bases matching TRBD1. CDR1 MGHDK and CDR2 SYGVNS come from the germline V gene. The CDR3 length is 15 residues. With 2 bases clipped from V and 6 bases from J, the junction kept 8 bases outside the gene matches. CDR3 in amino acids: CASSEHRGQGREQYF. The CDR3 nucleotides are TGTGCCAGCAGTGAACACAGGGGGCAAGGGCGCGAGCAGTACTTC.